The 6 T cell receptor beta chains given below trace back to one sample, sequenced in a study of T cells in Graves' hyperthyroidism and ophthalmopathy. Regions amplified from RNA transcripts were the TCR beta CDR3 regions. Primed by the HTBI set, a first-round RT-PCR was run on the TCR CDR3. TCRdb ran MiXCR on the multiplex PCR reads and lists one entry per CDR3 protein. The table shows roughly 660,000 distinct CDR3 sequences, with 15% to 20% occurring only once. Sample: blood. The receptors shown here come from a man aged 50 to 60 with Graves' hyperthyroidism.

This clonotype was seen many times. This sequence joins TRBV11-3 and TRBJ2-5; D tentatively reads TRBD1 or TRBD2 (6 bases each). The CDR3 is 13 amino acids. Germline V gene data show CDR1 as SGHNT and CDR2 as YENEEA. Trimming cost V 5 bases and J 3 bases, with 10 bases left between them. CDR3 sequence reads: CASSQRGEETQYF. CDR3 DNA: TGTGCCAGCAGCCAGAGGGGGGAAGAGACCCAGTACTTC.

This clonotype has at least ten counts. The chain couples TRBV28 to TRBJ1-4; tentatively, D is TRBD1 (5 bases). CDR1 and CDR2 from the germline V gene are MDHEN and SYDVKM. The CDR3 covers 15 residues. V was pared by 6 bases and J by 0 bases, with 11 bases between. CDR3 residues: CASRMTVATNEKLFF. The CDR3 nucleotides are TGTGCCAGCAGGATGACAGTTGCAACTAATGAAAAACTGTTTTTT.

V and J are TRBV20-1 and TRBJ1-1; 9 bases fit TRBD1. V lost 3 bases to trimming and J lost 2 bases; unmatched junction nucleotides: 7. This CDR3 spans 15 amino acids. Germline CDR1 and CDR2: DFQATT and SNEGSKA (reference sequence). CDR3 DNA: TGCAGTGCTAGGGGGACAGGGAGTGCAAACACTGAAGCTTTCTTT. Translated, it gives CSARGTGSANTEAFF.

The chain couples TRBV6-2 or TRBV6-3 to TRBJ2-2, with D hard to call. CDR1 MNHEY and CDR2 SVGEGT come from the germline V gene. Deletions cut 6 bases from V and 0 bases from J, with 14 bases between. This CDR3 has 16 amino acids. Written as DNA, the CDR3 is TGTGCCAGCAGCCCATGGGTGGACGCGAACACCGGGGAGCTGTTTTTT. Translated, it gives CASSPWVDANTGELFF.

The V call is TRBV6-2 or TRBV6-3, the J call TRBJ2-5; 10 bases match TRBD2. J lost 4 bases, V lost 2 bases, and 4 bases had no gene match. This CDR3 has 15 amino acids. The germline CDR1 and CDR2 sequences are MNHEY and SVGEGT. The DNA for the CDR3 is TGTGCCAGCAGTTACCAAAGACTAGCGGGAGAGACCCAGTACTTC. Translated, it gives CASSYQRLAGETQYF.

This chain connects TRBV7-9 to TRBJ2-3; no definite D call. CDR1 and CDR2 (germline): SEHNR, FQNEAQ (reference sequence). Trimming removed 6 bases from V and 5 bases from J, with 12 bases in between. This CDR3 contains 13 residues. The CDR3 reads CASRPRALDTQYF. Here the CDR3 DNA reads TGTGCCAGCAGACCCCGGGCCCTAGATACGCAGTATTTT. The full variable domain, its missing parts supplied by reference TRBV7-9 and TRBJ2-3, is DTGVSQNPRHKITKRGQNVTFRCDPISEHNRLYWYRQTLGQGPEFLTYFQNEAQLEKSRLLSDRFSAERPKGSFSTLEIQRTEQGDSAMYLCASRPRALDTQYFGPGTRLTVL.